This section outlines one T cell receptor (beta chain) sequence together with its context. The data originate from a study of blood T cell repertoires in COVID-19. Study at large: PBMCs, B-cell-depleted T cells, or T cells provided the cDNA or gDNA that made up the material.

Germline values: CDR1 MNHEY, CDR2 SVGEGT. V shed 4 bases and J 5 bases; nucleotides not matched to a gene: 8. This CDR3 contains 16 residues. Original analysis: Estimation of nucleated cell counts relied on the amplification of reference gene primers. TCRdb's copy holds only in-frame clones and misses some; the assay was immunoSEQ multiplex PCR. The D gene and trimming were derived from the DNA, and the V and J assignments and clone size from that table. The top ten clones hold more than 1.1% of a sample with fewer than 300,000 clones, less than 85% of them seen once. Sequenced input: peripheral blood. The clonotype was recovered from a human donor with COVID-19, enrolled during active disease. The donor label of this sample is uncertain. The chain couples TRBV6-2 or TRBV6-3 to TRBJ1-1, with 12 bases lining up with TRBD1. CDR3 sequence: CASSSNWGQGATEAFF. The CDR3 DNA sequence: TGTGCCAGCAGTTCCAACTGGGGACAGGGGGCAACTGAAGCTTTCTTT.